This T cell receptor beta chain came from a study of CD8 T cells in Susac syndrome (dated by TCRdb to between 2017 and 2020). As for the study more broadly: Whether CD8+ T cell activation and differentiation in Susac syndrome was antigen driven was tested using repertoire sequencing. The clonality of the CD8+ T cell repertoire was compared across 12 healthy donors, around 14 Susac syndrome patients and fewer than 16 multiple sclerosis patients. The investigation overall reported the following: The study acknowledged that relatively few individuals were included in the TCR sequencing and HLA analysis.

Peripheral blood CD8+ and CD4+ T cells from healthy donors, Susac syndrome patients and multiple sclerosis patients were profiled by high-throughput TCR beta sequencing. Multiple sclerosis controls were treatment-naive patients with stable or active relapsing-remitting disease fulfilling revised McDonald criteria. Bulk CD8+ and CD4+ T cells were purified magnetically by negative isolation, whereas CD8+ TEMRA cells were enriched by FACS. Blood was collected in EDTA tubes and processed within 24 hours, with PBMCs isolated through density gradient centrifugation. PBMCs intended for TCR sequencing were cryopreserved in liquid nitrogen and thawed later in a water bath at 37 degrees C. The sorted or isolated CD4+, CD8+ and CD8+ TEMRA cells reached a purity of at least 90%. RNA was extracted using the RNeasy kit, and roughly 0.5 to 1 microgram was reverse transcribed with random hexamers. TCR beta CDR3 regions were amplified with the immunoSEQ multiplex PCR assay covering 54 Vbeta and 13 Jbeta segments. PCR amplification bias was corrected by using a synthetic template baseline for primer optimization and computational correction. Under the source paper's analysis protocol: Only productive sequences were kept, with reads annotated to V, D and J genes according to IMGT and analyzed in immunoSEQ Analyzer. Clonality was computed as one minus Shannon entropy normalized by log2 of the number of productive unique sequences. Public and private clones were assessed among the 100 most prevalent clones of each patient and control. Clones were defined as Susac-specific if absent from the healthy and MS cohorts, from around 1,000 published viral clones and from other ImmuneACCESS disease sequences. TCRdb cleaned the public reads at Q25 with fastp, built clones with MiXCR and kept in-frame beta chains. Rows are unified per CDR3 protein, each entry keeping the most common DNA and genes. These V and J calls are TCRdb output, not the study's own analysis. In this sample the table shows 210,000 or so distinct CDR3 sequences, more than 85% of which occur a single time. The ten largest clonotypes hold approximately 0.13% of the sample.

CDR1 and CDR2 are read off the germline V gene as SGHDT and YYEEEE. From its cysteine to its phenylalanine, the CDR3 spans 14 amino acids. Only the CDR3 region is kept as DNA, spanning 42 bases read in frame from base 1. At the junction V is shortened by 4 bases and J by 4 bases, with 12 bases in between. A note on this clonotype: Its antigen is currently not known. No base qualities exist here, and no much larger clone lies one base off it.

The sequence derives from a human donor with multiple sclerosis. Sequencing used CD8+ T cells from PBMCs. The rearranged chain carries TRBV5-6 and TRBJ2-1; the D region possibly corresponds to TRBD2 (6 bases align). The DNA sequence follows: TGTGCCAGCAGCCCCGGGACTTATTACAATGAGCAGTTCTTC. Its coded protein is CASSPGTYYNEQFF. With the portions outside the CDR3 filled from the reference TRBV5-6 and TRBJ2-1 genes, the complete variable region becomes DAGVTQSPTHLIKTRGQQVTLRCSPKSGHDTVSWYQQALGQGPQFIFQYYEEEERQRGNFPDRFSGHQFPNYSSELNVNALLLGDSALYLCASSPGTYYNEQFFGPGTRLTVL.